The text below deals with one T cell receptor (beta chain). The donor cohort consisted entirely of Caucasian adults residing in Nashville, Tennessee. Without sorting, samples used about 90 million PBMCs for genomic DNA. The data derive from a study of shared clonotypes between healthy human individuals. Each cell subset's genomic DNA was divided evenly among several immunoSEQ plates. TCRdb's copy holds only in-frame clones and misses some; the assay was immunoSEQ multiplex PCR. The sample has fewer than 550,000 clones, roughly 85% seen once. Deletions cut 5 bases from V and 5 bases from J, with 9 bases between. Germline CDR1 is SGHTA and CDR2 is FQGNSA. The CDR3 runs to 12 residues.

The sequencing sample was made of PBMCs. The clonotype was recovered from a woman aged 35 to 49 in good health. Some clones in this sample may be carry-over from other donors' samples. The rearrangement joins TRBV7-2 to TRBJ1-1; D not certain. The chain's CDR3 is CASSVTGTEAFF. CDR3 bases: TGTGCCAGCAGCGTGACCGGGACTGAAGCTTTCTTT.